Described below is a single T cell receptor (beta chain) sequence and its context. Deletions cut 4 bases from V and 6 bases from J, with 15 bases between. CDR3 length: 14 residues. Germline V CDR1 and CDR2: SGHNT, YYREEE (reference sequence). This specimen belongs to a study of blood T cell repertoires in COVID-19. Study-wide background: The origin of the acute and convalescent COVID-19 samples was the United States, Italy and Spain. T cells, B-cell-depleted T cells, or PBMCs provided the cDNA or gDNA that served as material.

In the original analysis: Amplified reference gene primers provided the basis for estimating nucleated cell counts. TCRdb's copy holds only in-frame clones and misses some; the assay was immunoSEQ multiplex PCR. The DNA gave D and trimming, while V, J and clone size come from that table. There are about 49,000 clones in the sample; approximately 86% occur only once, and less than 6.5% lies in the top ten. The J gene is TRBJ2-3, the V gene TRBV5-4; D is possibly TRBD2 (6 bases). The sequenced sample was peripheral blood. The clonotype was recovered from a man aged 40-55 years with active COVID-19. Here the CDR3 reads CASSPGGIMDTQYF. In nucleotides, the CDR3 is TGTGCCAGCAGCCCCGGGGGTATTATGGATACGCAGTATTTT.